The 10 T cell receptor beta chains reported below all come from one sample, sequenced in a study of shared clonotypes between healthy human individuals (dated by TCRdb to 2018 to 2020). The library was prepared using the immunoSEQ multiplex PCR assay. TCRdb limited this immuneACCESS table to in-frame rearrangements with V and J called. A share of clones is missing; checked studies link under half to unresolved V genes, and the rest is unexplained. The sample has millions of clones on record, over 90% of them singletons. The ten biggest clones cover 0.39% of the sample. Sequencing was done on a sample of naive CD4+ T cells from PBMCs. Explained via the paper, the cell subset or site label denotes: CD45RA+ positively selected. These receptors were obtained from a man in his late teens or twenties in good health. Some clones in this sample may be carry-over from other donors' samples.

A note on this clone: The same CDR3 also results from other DNA sequences found in this sample. The chain couples TRBV6-6 to TRBJ1-1, with 8 bases fitting TRBD1. The V and J ends lost 2 bases and 4 bases, in that order; junction bases with no gene match: 3. The CDR3 has 14 amino acids. Germline V lookup: CDR1 MNHNY, CDR2 SVGAGI (reference sequence). As DNA, the CDR3 is TGTGCCAGCAGTTACGGACAGGGTGGCACTGAAGCTTTCTTT. It yields the protein CASSYGQGGTEAFF.

In DNA, the CDR3 is TGTGCCAGCTCTGCCGGGGGAGATACGCAGTATTTT. This sequence encodes CASSAGGDTQYF. The gene calls are TRBV18 and TRBJ2-3; maybe TRBD2 (6 bases). The V end lost 6 bases, the J end lost 5 bases, and 9 bases lay between the germline ends. Germline V gene data show CDR1 as KGHSH and CDR2 as LQKENI. CDR3 size: 12 residues. The whole variable domain, filled in from reference TRBV18 and TRBJ2-3, reads NAGVMQNPRHLVRRRGQEARLRCSPMKGHSHVYWYRQLPEEGLKFMVYLQKENIIDESGMPKERFSAEFPKEGPSILRIQQVVRGDSAAYFCASSAGGDTQYFGPGTRLTVL.

V gene TRBV11-2 combines with J gene TRBJ1-1; D is uncertain. The CDR3 runs 14 residues. Trimming pared 0 bases from V and 5 bases from J, leaving 10 bases between. The germline CDR1 and CDR2 sequences are SGHAT and FQNNGV. The chain's CDR3 is CASSLDRARTEAFF. The CDR3 DNA reads as TGTGCCAGCAGCTTAGATCGGGCGCGTACTGAAGCTTTCTTT.

J is TRBJ2-3 and V is TRBV7-9, with a possible D match to TRBD1 (6 bases). From germline, CDR1 is SEHNR and CDR2 FQNEAQ (reference sequence). The CDR3 runs to 13 residues. Between the trimmed V and J ends, which lost 8 bases and 5 bases, there was a span of 14 bases. CDR3 sequence: CASALAGVDTQYF. CDR3 coding DNA: TGTGCCAGCGCCCTTGCAGGGGTAGATACGCAGTATTTT.

The chain couples TRBV29-1 to TRBJ2-7; TRBD2 matches at 9 bases. V lost 5 bases, J lost 6 bases, and 8 bases stayed unmatched. Germline-derived CDR1 and CDR2 are SQVTM and ANQGSEA. The CDR3 contains 13 residues. This chain's CDR3 is CSVRLAGISEQYF. CDR3 DNA sequence: TGCAGCGTTCGGCTAGCGGGAATCTCCGAGCAGTACTTC.

The V call is TRBV7-2, the J call TRBJ2-1; 9 bases map to TRBD1. The CDR3 is 14 amino acids. Per germline, CDR1 SGHTA and CDR2 FQGNSA. V was clipped by 5 bases and J by 4 bases; unmatched bases: 3. DNA for the CDR3: TGTGCCAGCAGCCACGGGACAGGGTACAATGAGCAGTTCTTC. Translated, it gives CASSHGTGYNEQFF. The full variable domain, rest sourced from reference TRBV7-2 and TRBJ2-1, is GAGVSQSPSNKVTEKGKDVELRCDPISGHTALYWYRQSLGQGLEFLIYFQGNSAPDKSGLPSDRFSAERTGGSVSTLTIQRTQQEDSAVYLCASSHGTGYNEQFFGPGTRLTVL.

With regard to this clone: The sample has other DNA sequences that encode this CDR3 too. The chain combines TRBV5-4 with TRBJ2-1; 9 nucleotides align to TRBD2. After removal of 6 bases from V and 4 bases from J, the junction contained 8 bases not matched to a gene. The CDR3 totals 15 residues. Looked up from germline, CDR1 is SGHNT and CDR2 is YYREEE (reference sequence). DNA of the CDR3: TGTGCCAGCACCCTGACCAGCGGGAGGTACAATGAGCAGTTCTTC. Translation: CASTLTSGRYNEQFF.

This clone appeared once. The gene calls are TRBV19 and TRBJ2-7, with 7 bases identical to TRBD2. The CDR3 runs 15 residues. J was trimmed by 3 bases and V by 6 bases; bases with no gene match: 11. Looked up from germline, CDR1 is LNHDA and CDR2 is SQIVND (reference sequence). DNA for the CDR3: TGTGCCAGTAGGCCCCTACACGCGGGAGACTACGAGCAGTACTTC. Protein: CASRPLHAGDYEQYF.

The chain recombines TRBV4-1 with TRBJ1-5; 8 bases fit TRBD1. Germline assignment: CDR1 MGHRA and CDR2 YSYEKL. V shed 3 bases and J 4 bases; nucleotides not matched to a gene: 5. CDR3 size: 15 residues. CDR3 coding DNA: TGCGCCAGCAGCCAGGACAGGGTTCGGAATCAGCCCCAGCATTTT. This sequence encodes CASSQDRVRNQPQHF.

Here the CDR3 reads CASSPSQGKTTEAFF. The CDR3 DNA is TGTGCCAGCTCACCATCTCAGGGGAAGACCACTGAAGCTTTCTTT. V and J are TRBV18 and TRBJ1-1, with D maybe TRBD1 (6 bases). Per germline, CDR1 KGHSH and CDR2 LQKENI. The CDR3 spans 15 residues. Trimming shortened V by 2 bases and J by 4 bases, and 14 bases separated the two germline ends.